The source of this TCR beta chain is a study of T cell responses to AZD1222 COVID-19 vaccine. Assay: immunoSEQ multiplex PCR; the TCRdb copy retains only in-frame clones and omits some. Of more than 140,000 clones in the sample, approximately 90% were seen once. The CDR3 has 14 residues. Trimming removed 1 base from V and 2 bases from J, with 9 bases in between. Germline V gene data show CDR1 as SGHTA and CDR2 as FQGNSA. The TCR originated in an adult in good health. The rearrangement joins TRBV7-2 to TRBJ2-7; D gene ambiguous. Specimen: peripheral blood, collected on day 0 of AZD1222 vaccination. The CDR3, as DNA: TGTGCCAGCAGCTTAGGTCACGGAGCCTACGAGCAGTACTTC. It yields the protein CASSLGHGAYEQYF. The full variable domain, with the rest looked up from reference TRBV7-2 and TRBJ2-7, is GAGVSQSPSNKVTEKGKDVELRCDPISGHTALYWYRQSLGQGLEFLIYFQGNSAPDKSGLPSDRFSAERTGGSVSTLTIQRTQQEDSAVYLCASSLGHGAYEQYFGPGTRLTVT.